These 25 T cell receptor beta chains were all obtained from the same sample, sequenced in a study of patients and donors after allogeneic stem cell transplantation. TCRdb processed the RT-PCR reads anew with MiXCR; each CDR3 protein has one entry. This table holds roughly 960,000 distinct CDR3 sequences, more than 15% found once. The sequenced sample consisted of blood, either unsorted or a sorted T cell fraction (not recorded which). Source of these receptors: a human donor who was either an allogeneic HSCT recipient or a stem cell or donor lymphocyte infusion donor (not recorded which). It is not recorded whose cells these are; they may come from a transplant donor.

The V call is TRBV28, the J call TRBJ2-1; weak D call: TRBD2 (6 bases). Germline V gives CDR1 MDHEN, CDR2 SYDVKM. This CDR3 has 15 residues. Trimming stripped 7 bases from V and 4 bases from J, with 17 bases between. The CDR3 loop reads CASIGGTGSYNEQFF. The CDR3, as DNA: TGTGCCAGCATCGGCGGGACCGGAAGTTACAATGAGCAGTTCTTC. The full variable domain, rest sourced from reference TRBV28 and TRBJ2-1, is DVKVTQSSRYLVKRTGEKVFLECVQDMDHENMFWYRQDPGLGLRLIYFSYDVKMKEKGDIPEGYSVSREKKERFSLILESASTNQTSMYLCASIGGTGSYNEQFFGPGTRLTVL.

This clonotype was detected a few times. The V gene is TRBV7-3, the J gene TRBJ2-3, with a weak D call TRBD1 (5 bases). The germline gives CDR1 SGHTA, CDR2 FQGTGA. The CDR3 is 16 residues long. V was pared by 1 base and J by 0 bases, with 11 bases between. CDR3 DNA sequence: TGTGCCAGCAGCTTAAAGCAAGGGGCTAGCACAGATACGCAGTATTTT. Protein product: CASSLKQGASTDTQYF.

The chain carries TRBV20-1 and TRBJ1-3; maybe TRBD1 (6 bases). Trimming pared 5 bases from V and 8 bases from J, leaving 19 bases between. The CDR3 has 14 amino acids. The germline CDR1 and CDR2 sequences are DFQATT and SNEGSKA (reference sequence). The CDR3 protein is CSALRTVNQDTIYF. The CDR3 DNA follows: TGCAGTGCTTTGCGGACAGTCAACCAGGACACCATATATTTT.

The chain has TRBV6-1 and TRBJ2-4; possible D gene TRBD2, 7 bases. The CDR3 length is 13 residues. Trimming stripped 6 bases from V and 10 bases from J, with 16 bases between. Germline loops: CDR1 MNHNS, CDR2 SASEGT. The CDR3 here is CASSGGPRTIQYF. In nucleotides, the CDR3 is TGTGCCAGCAGCGGGGGGCCGAGAACGATTCAGTACTTC.

The chain is built from TRBV6-1 and TRBJ2-5; the match to TRBD2 covers 12 bases. The CDR3 covers 16 residues. CDR1 and CDR2 (germline): MNHNS, SASEGT. V lost 5 bases, J lost 1 base, and 5 bases stayed unmatched. The CDR3, as DNA: TGTGCCAGCAGTACGACTAGCGGGGGCACCCAAGAGACCCAGTACTTC. Amino acid sequence: CASSTTSGGTQETQYF.

The V gene is TRBV6-1, the J gene TRBJ1-5; possible D gene TRBD1, 6 bases. V lost 5 bases and J 3 bases, leaving 14 bases between the germline ends. Germline-derived CDR1 and CDR2 are MNHNS and SASEGT. There are 15 residues in the CDR3. This CDR3 is CASSPEWGLNQPQHF. CDR3 bases: TGTGCCAGCAGTCCAGAGTGGGGGCTCAATCAGCCCCAGCATTTT.

The V call is TRBV20-1, the J call TRBJ2-7; no clear D gene. The CDR3 contains 12 residues. CDR1 and CDR2 (germline): DFQATT, SNEGSKA (reference sequence). V was cut by 4 bases and J by 1 base, with 8 bases left in between. CDR3 in amino acids: CSAIIGSYEQYF. CDR3 DNA sequence: TGCAGTGCTATAATAGGATCCTACGAGCAGTACTTC.

The chain is built from TRBV29-1 and TRBJ1-2, with 7 bases identical to TRBD1. The CDR3 loop spans 12 amino acids. The V and J ends lost 3 bases and 4 bases, in that order; junction bases with no gene match: 2. Looked up from germline, CDR1 is SQVTM and CDR2 is ANQGSEA. The CDR3 sequence is CSVDRGGYGYTF. CDR3 coding DNA: TGCAGCGTTGACAGGGGGGGCTATGGCTACACCTTC.

The chain uses TRBV13 and TRBJ1-1; 8 bases match TRBD1. This CDR3 has 15 amino acids. The V segment lost 4 bases and the J segment 5 bases; nucleotides outside the gene matches: 9. CDR1 is PRHDT and CDR2 is FYEKMQ in the germline V gene (reference sequence). The CDR3 reads CASSSGTTGETEAFF. CDR3 DNA sequence: TGTGCCAGCAGCTCTGGTACGACAGGGGAGACTGAAGCTTTCTTT. The variable domain in full, completed from reference TRBV13 and TRBJ1-1, reads AAGVIQSPRHLIKEKRETATLKCYPIPRHDTVYWYQQGPGQDPQFLISFYEKMQSDKGSIPDRFSAQQFSDYHSELNMSSLELGDSALYFCASSSGTTGETEAFFGQGTRLTVV.

This clonotype was recorded once. The V and J genes are TRBV5-1 and TRBJ2-2; 8 bases are a match to TRBD2. Germline V gene data show CDR1 as SGHRS and CDR2 as YFSETQ. J gave up 0 bases and V 5 bases, and 21 bases lay outside the gene matches. The CDR3 extends over 21 amino acids. CDR3 region: CASSPRAAGAPTPPNTGELFF. In DNA form, the CDR3 reads TGCGCCAGCAGTCCCCGGGCAGCGGGGGCACCCACCCCCCCGAACACCGGGGAGCTGTTTTTT.

This clonotype was observed a few times. Here the CDR3 reads CASSTIRGVGAFF. The CDR3 DNA sequence: TGTGCCAGCAGCACCATACGGGGGGTAGGAGCTTTCTTT. The chain couples TRBV25-1 to TRBJ1-1; a possible D gene is TRBD1 (5 bases). CDR1 and CDR2 (germline): MGHDK, SYGVNS. The CDR3 extends over 13 amino acids. The germline V and J ends were trimmed by 6 bases and 10 bases, with 18 bases remaining between them.

In this sample, this clonotype turned up a few times. The chain has TRBV5-1 and TRBJ2-5, with 9 bases lining up with TRBD1. From germline, CDR1 is SGHRS and CDR2 YFSETQ. The CDR3 sequence is 15 residues long. The J segment lost 5 bases and the V segment lost 3 bases, leaving 8 bases of the junction unmatched. CDR3 nucleotides: TGCGCCAGCAGCTCGACAGGGGGATCGAAGGAGACCCAGTACTTC. Its translation is CASSSTGGSKETQYF.

This clonotype was found a few times. The chain combines TRBV11-3 with TRBJ1-1, with D hard to call. V lost 2 bases to trimming and J lost 5 bases, with 12 bases between them. The CDR3 consists of 14 residues. The germline V gene has CDR1 SGHNT and CDR2 YENEEA. The CDR3 nucleotides are TGTGCCAGCAGCTTAACCCCCTATGGGACTGAAGCTTTCTTT. Translating gives CASSLTPYGTEAFF.

This clonotype was detected ten times or more. This sequence joins TRBV5-1 and TRBJ2-5, with a tentative D call TRBD2 (6 bases). V dropped 6 bases and J dropped 5 bases, with 17 bases sitting between them. This CDR3 has 14 residues. Germline V CDR1 and CDR2: SGHRS, YFSETQ. CDR3 nucleotides: TGCGCCAGCAAATTTGGGACTTGGGACGAGACCCAGTACTTC. Translating gives CASKFGTWDETQYF. The full variable domain, rest sourced from reference TRBV5-1 and TRBJ2-5, is KAGVTQTPRYLIKTRGQQVTLSCSPISGHRSVSWYQQTPGQGLQFLFEYFSETQRNKGNFPGRFSGRQFSNSRSEMNVSTLELGDSALYLCASKFGTWDETQYFGPGTRLLVL.

This clonotype was detected only once. V usage is TRBV5-1 and J usage is TRBJ2-3; tentative D call: TRBD1 (5 bases). The CDR3 has 13 amino acids. CDR1 and CDR2 (germline): SGHRS, YFSETQ. V was cut by 4 bases and J by 2 bases, with 8 bases left in between. The CDR3 DNA sequence: TGCGCCAGCAGCGGGGCCCCCACAGATACGCAGTATTTT. Its protein is CASSGAPTDTQYF.

This clonotype has only a few counts. The chain carries TRBV7-9 and TRBJ1-2; possible D gene TRBD1, 6 bases. CDR1 SEHNR and CDR2 FQNEAQ come from the germline V gene (reference sequence). CDR3 length equals 14 residues. The V gene lost 5 bases and the J gene lost 4 bases, with 14 bases spanning the gap. In DNA form, the CDR3 reads TGTGCCAGCAGCCGGGAGGGGGTTCCCTATGGCTACACCTTC. Translating it yields CASSREGVPYGYTF.

This clonotype was seen many times. V and J are TRBV4-3 and TRBJ2-4; perhaps TRBD1 as D (6 bases). This CDR3 region has 15 residues. Germline-derived CDR1 and CDR2 are LGHNA and YSLEER. Trimming took 5 bases from V and 7 from J, leaving 18 bases between them. The CDR3 loop reads CASSKYFGGVNIQYF. CDR3 bases: TGCGCCAGCAGCAAATACTTTGGGGGCGTGAACATTCAGTACTTC.

This clonotype was observed a handful of times. The V gene is TRBV5-6, the J gene TRBJ1-6; D gene unclear. Germline assignment: CDR1 SGHDT and CDR2 YYEEEE. This CDR3 spans 13 amino acids. V lost 1 base and J lost 7, with 6 bases in between. CDR3 nucleotides: TGTGCCAGCAGCTTGAAACAAAATTCACCCCTCCACTTT. The encoded protein is CASSLKQNSPLHF.

This clonotype turned up a few times. This rearrangement joins TRBV7-3 to TRBJ2-3; 9 bases are a match to TRBD2. Per germline, CDR1 SGHTA and CDR2 FQGTGA. V shed 3 bases and J 3 bases; nucleotides not matched to a gene: 4. The CDR3 has 15 amino acids. This CDR3 reads CASSLAGGMTDTQYF. As DNA, the CDR3 is TGTGCCAGCAGCTTGGCGGGAGGGATGACAGATACGCAGTATTTT.

J is TRBJ2-5 and V is TRBV5-1; the match to TRBD2 covers 8 bases. The CDR3 extends over 14 amino acids. Germline assignment: CDR1 SGHRS and CDR2 YFSETQ. V shed 5 bases, J shed 4 bases, and the junction held 7 bases outside the gene matches. DNA for the CDR3: TGCGCCAGCAGGACGGGGGGGCCCGGAGAGACCCAGTACTTC. Its translation: CASRTGGPGETQYF.

CDR3 DNA sequence: TGTGCCAGCAGTTTCTCGGGGGAGGGCCAAGCAGATACGCAGTATTTT. Translation: CASSFSGEGQADTQYF. The chain recombines TRBV27 with TRBJ2-3, with 7 bases aligning to TRBD2. The CDR3 covers 16 residues. V dropped 3 bases and J dropped 4; count of bases not matched to a gene: 10. CDR1 and CDR2 (germline): MNHEY, SMNVEV (reference sequence).

This clonotype was seen ten or more times. This chain uses TRBV27 with TRBJ1-6; D is uncertain. Trimming left V 5 bases short and J 7 bases short, with 6 bases between. The CDR3 runs 12 residues. Germline CDR1 reads MNHEY; CDR2 reads SMNVEV (reference sequence). The CDR3 protein is CASSPNNSPLHF. In DNA, the CDR3 is TGTGCCAGCAGTCCTAACAATTCACCCCTCCACTTT.

In this sample, this clonotype turned up many times. This chain links TRBV5-1 with TRBJ2-2; 7 bases line up with TRBD1. The V gene's germline CDR1 is SGHRS and CDR2 YFSETQ. The V segment lost 4 bases and the J segment 8 bases; nucleotides outside the gene matches: 8. The CDR3 runs to 14 residues. CDR3 nucleotides: TGCGCCAGCAGCCTGGAAGACAGGGTAGGGGAGCTGTTTTTT. It yields the protein CASSLEDRVGELFF.

This clonotype showed up just a few times. This sequence joins TRBV10-3 and TRBJ1-2; D remains ambiguous. Trimming stripped 7 bases from V and 1 base from J, with 13 bases between. There are 14 residues in the CDR3. In germline, CDR1 is ENHRY, CDR2 SYGVKD. The DNA of the CDR3 is TGTGCCATCACCAGTCGACGGTTTAACTATGGCTACACCTTC. It specifies CAITSRRFNYGYTF.

This clonotype was seen only a few times. The CDR3 spells CASSSGRWLAKNIQYF. The CDR3 coding sequence is TGTGCCAGCAGCTCCGGAAGGTGGCTAGCCAAAAACATTCAGTACTTC. This chain links TRBV7-9 with TRBJ2-4; the D is unclear. Germline V lookup: CDR1 SEHNR, CDR2 FQNEAQ (reference sequence). The CDR3 consists of 16 residues. Between the trimmed V and J ends, which lost 4 bases and 0 bases, there was a span of 13 bases.